Listed below are T cell receptor beta chains from one sample, sequenced in a study of CD8 T cells in ankylosing spondylitis. TCRdb recomputed calls from the 5' RACE reads with MiXCR, one row per CDR3 protein. Of roughly 250,000 distinct CDR3 sequences listed, less than 10% are singletons. Sequenced: blood, either unsorted or a sorted T cell fraction (not recorded which). These receptors were taken from a male donor with ankylosing spondylitis or in good health (not recorded which). CDR3s include the opening cysteine and the closing phenylalanine or tryptophan. A D gene is named only where the DNA matches it firmly. Expanded clones get a size class; other rows say once, few or many, or leave the size out.

13	TRBV7-2	.	.	TRBJ2-5	CASSFWAQETQYF	TGTGCCAGCAGCTTCTGGGCCCAAGAGACCCAGTACTTC
15	TRBV18	.	.	TRBJ1-6	CASSPSPGNNSPLHF	TGTGCCAGCTCACCCAGCCCAGGGAATAATTCACCCCTCCACTTT
13	TRBV7-2	.	many	TRBJ2-7	CASSTSGYYEQYF	TGTGCCAGCAGCACCTCAGGGTATTACGAGCAGTACTTC
15	TRBV7-7	TRBD2	many	TRBJ2-1	CASSPETSGYNEQFF	TGTGCTAGCAGCCCCGAGACTAGCGGGTACAATGAGCAGTTCTTC
17	TRBV18	TRBD2	many	TRBJ2-1	CASSPPQRGSSYNEQFF	TGTGCCAGCTCACCCCCCCAGCGGGGCAGCTCCTACAATGAGCAGTTCTTC
14	TRBV5-1	.	many	TRBJ1-1	CASSLRQANTEAFF	TGCGCCAGCAGCTTACGACAGGCGAACACTGAAGCTTTCTTT
15	TRBV7-2	TRBD2	many	TRBJ2-3	CASSLAGGPVGTQYF	TGTGCCAGCAGCTTAGCGGGAGGGCCGGTGGGTACGCAGTATTTT
14	TRBV7-8	.	many	TRBJ1-4	CATQSGRLNEKLFF	TGTGCCACCCAATCCGGGCGCCTGAACGAAAAACTGTTTTTT
18	TRBV11-2	TRBD2	.	TRBJ2-5	CASSLELAGGIGLGTQYF	TGTGCCAGCAGCTTAGAACTAGCGGGAGGAATCGGGCTTGGGACCCAGTACTTC
16	TRBV20-1	TRBD1	few	TRBJ1-6	CSARPGTEAYNSPLHF	TGCAGTGCTAGACCCGGGACAGAGGCCTATAATTCACCCCTCCACTTT
13	TRBV7-9	.	many	TRBJ2-5	CASTKTVRETQYF	TGTGCCAGCACCAAAACCGTTAGAGAGACCCAGTACTTC
16	TRBV6-5	.	many	TRBJ2-7	CASSYSLTGKSYEQYF	TGTGCCAGCAGTTACTCGCTTACAGGCAAGTCCTACGAGCAGTACTTC
16	TRBV7-9	.	.	TRBJ1-5	CASSPPDGGPGQPQHF	TGTGCCAGCAGCCCGCCCGACGGTGGCCCGGGACAGCCCCAGCATTTT
11	TRBV12-3/TRBV12-4	.	many	TRBJ2-3	CASSLALGQYF	TGTGCCAGCAGTTTAGCGCTCGGGCAGTATTTT
14	TRBV12-3/TRBV12-4	.	.	TRBJ1-5	CASSPPNGNQPQHF	TGTGCCAGCAGTCCGCCTAACGGCAATCAGCCCCAGCATTTT
14	TRBV7-2	TRBD2	many	TRBJ2-7	CASSFSGSSGEQYF	TGTGCCAGCAGCTTTAGCGGGAGTTCGGGAGAGCAGTACTTC